These 8 T cell receptor beta chains were all obtained from the same sample, sequenced in a study of regulatory T cells in long-lasting Graves disease. The time point here: persistent/refractory GD, antithyroid drugs over 5 years with positive TRAb. Following extraction of RNA from PBMCs, that RNA was used to make the TCR library. In building TCR beta libraries, iRepertoire HTBI primers were used together with Arm-PCR of CDR3 regions. Each CDR3 protein gets one entry after TCRdb re-called the multiplex PCR reads with MiXCR. The sample holds 300,000 to 500,000 distinct CDR3 sequences, less than 25% seen once. The material was peripheral blood mononuclear cells (PBMCs), obtained when the disease was refractory, from a patient treated with antithyroid drugs. These receptor sequences come from a female donor with Graves disease.

The chain has TRBV12-3 or TRBV12-4 and TRBJ1-1, with D hard to call. The CDR3 length is 13 residues. V was trimmed by 3 bases and J by 6 bases, leaving 11 bases between them. The CDR3 DNA is TGTGCCAGCAGTTTGAGTCCCACATCTGAAGCTTTCTTT. Encoded protein: CASSLSPTSEAFF.

V usage is TRBV28 and J usage is TRBJ2-7; D remains unclear. Germline V lookup: CDR1 MDHEN, CDR2 SYDVKM. This CDR3 is built from 12 residues. V shed 6 bases and J shed 3 bases, with 9 bases lying between them. For the CDR3, the DNA is TGTGCCAGCAGCCCCTACAACTACGAGCAGTACTTC. Protein product: CASSPYNYEQYF.

This clonotype has just a few counts. The J gene is TRBJ2-2, the V gene TRBV5-1; the D is unclear. V lost 4 bases and J 3 bases, leaving 7 bases between the germline ends. The CDR3 runs to 13 residues. CDR1 and CDR2 from the germline V gene are SGHRS and YFSETQ. CDR3 nucleotide sequence: TGCGCCAGCAGCGATACATACACCGGGGAGCTGTTTTTT. Its protein is CASSDTYTGELFF.

This clonotype was counted at least ten times. V and J are TRBV24-1 and TRBJ2-1, with a weak D call TRBD2 (5 bases). V was clipped by 2 bases and J by 9 bases, with 7 bases between them. Germline values: CDR1 KGHDR, CDR2 SFDVKD. CDR3 length: 12 residues. The DNA for the CDR3 is TGTGCCACCAGTGATTCCAGCGGTGAGCAGTTCTTC. This gives the protein CATSDSSGEQFF.

This clonotype came up a few times. The chain is built from TRBV12-3 or TRBV12-4 and TRBJ2-7; 11 positions agree with TRBD1. J lost 3 bases, V lost 6 bases, and 7 bases had no gene match. CDR3 length equals 15 residues. The CDR3 sequence: CASRYAGTGGYEQYF. CDR3 nucleotide sequence: TGTGCCAGCAGATACGCCGGGACAGGGGGCTACGAGCAGTACTTC.

The genes are TRBV20-1 and TRBJ2-7, with 10 bases lining up with TRBD1. Germline V gives CDR1 DFQATT, CDR2 SNEGSKA (reference sequence). With 6 bases clipped from V and 3 bases from J, the junction kept 5 bases outside the gene matches. CDR3 length: 13 residues. CDR3 DNA sequence: TGCAGTGCCCCCCGGACAGGGGGCTACGAGCAGTACTTC. Its protein product is CSAPRTGGYEQYF.

This chain links TRBV6-1 with TRBJ1-4, with TRBD1 identical over 7 bases. The CDR3 is 14 amino acids. Germline V gives CDR1 MNHNS, CDR2 SASEGT. V was pared by 5 bases and J by 8 bases, with 8 bases of the junction left unmatched. The CDR3 spells CASSLGQEGEKLFF. The CDR3 DNA reads as TGTGCCAGCAGTCTTGGACAGGAAGGCGAAAAACTGTTTTTT.

This chain uses TRBV10-3 with TRBJ2-7, with D uncertain. In germline, CDR1 is ENHRY, CDR2 SYGVKD. The CDR3 covers 14 residues. The germline V and J ends were trimmed by 0 bases and 4 bases, with 10 bases remaining between them. The CDR3 is CAISESDLNYEQYF. The CDR3 nucleotides read TGTGCCATCAGTGAGTCTGACCTGAATTACGAGCAGTACTTC.